The source of this T cell receptor (beta chain) is a study of T-cell reconstitution after alpha-beta-depleted transplantation in children. This clonotype was counted only a few times. The antigen is not known. The study, taken as a whole, reports: Two months or so post-transplant, alpha-beta T cells reportedly derived from several hundred expanded graft clones.

Unique molecular identifiers were incorporated during preparation of the TCRbeta library. TCRdb reprocessed the PCR reads with MiXCR, giving one entry per CDR3 protein. The table has fewer than 550,000 distinct CDR3 sequences, roughly 17% seen once; the top ten hold roughly 27%. This specimen consisted of PBMCs, mostly from graft donor cells, obtained 360 days after TCRalphabeta/CD19-depleted stem cell transplant. The source is a boy in the first two years of life who had a stem cell transplant for Wiskott-Aldrich syndrome, so the T cells may come from the graft donor.

The CDR3 sequence is CASSLLAGGPINEQFF. CDR3 nucleotides: TGTGCCAGCTCATTGCTAGCGGGAGGGCCTATCAATGAGCAGTTCTTC. This rearrangement joins TRBV9 to TRBJ2-1, with 12 bases that match TRBD2. The CDR3 has 16 amino acids. CDR1 is SGDLS and CDR2 is YYNGEE in the germline V gene. The trim removed 7 bases at V and 6 bases at J, leaving 11 bases unmatched.